The sequence of this TCR beta chain was determined in a study of blood T cell repertoires in COVID-19. Study background: Material from acute and convalescent COVID-19 was sourced from the United States, Italy and Spain. PBMCs, B-cell-depleted T cells, or T cells were the source of the cDNA or gDNA that made up the material.

This clone was seen only once. In the study's own analysis: Estimation of nucleated cell counts was performed using reference gene primer amplification. Repertoires were generated with immunoSEQ multiplex PCR, while TCRdb's copy carries only in-frame clones and drops some. V and J calls and clone size are those listed in that table; D and trimming were worked out from the DNA. The sample has roughly 350,000 clones, 85% to 90% seen once. Germline V gives CDR1 MNHEY, CDR2 SMNVEV (reference sequence). Trimming cost V 0 bases and J 4 bases; bases outside gene matches: 10. The CDR3 spans 17 residues. The rearrangement joins TRBV27 to TRBJ2-7; 9 bases align to TRBD1. The receptor was derived from a woman in her forties or fifties with active or convalescent COVID-19. Sequenced: peripheral blood. CDR3 DNA sequence: TGTGCCAGCAGTTTATCGGGGCCGGGACAGGGTCTATACGAGCAGTACTTC. Translation gives CASSLSGPGQGLYEQYF.